This entry lists 28 T cell receptor beta chains sequenced from one sample in a study of shared clonotypes between healthy human individuals. The protocol was immunoSEQ multiplex PCR, while the TCRdb copy is restricted to in-frame clones and leaves out a portion. The sample has approximately 1,500,000 clones; 96% are singletons. The sequenced sample was naive CD4+ T cells sorted from blood. Subset reported: CD45RA+ positively selected. The origin of the receptors is a man aged 25 to 40 in good health.

This clone was detected only once. The rearrangement uses TRBV5-8 and TRBJ1-3; D remains unclear. The CDR3 runs to 14 residues. Trimming removed 0 bases at V and 3 bases at J, with 7 bases between. CDR1 and CDR2 (germline): SGHTS, YDEGEE. CDR3 residues: CASSLGIFGNTIYF. The CDR3 nucleotides read TGTGCCAGCAGCTTGGGGATCTTTGGAAACACCATATATTTT.

Here the CDR3 DNA reads TGCGCCAGCAGCTTGGTCCCCTCCCGTGGGAGTGGGTACACCTTC. Residues: CASSLVPSRGSGYTF. The V gene is TRBV5-1, the J gene TRBJ1-2; no clear D. Germline loops: CDR1 SGHRS, CDR2 YFSETQ. Trimming stripped 0 bases from V and 11 bases from J, with 20 bases between. The CDR3 runs 15 residues. The whole variable domain, remainder taken from reference TRBV5-1 and TRBJ1-2, is KAGVTQTPRYLIKTRGQQVTLSCSPISGHRSVSWYQQTPGQGLQFLFEYFSETQRNKGNFPGRFSGRQFSNSRSEMNVSTLELGDSALYLCASSLVPSRGSGYTFGSGTRLTVV.

The V gene is TRBV29-1, the J gene TRBJ1-1; D call uncertain. The CDR3 covers 15 residues. The V end was cut by 1 base, the J end by 2 bases, with 14 bases between. Germline V CDR1 and CDR2: SQVTM, ANQGSEA. This chain's CDR3 is CSVEGSREFNTEAFF. CDR3 nucleotides: TGCAGCGTTGAAGGCTCCCGGGAGTTTAACACTGAAGCTTTCTTT.

The chain has TRBV10-2 and TRBJ2-7, with 8 bases that match TRBD2. The CDR3 sequence is 14 residues long. After removal of 6 bases from V and 4 bases from J, the junction contained 8 bases not matched to a gene. Germline CDR1 and CDR2: WSHSY and SAAADI. The CDR3 here is CASRAGLAGYEQYF. The CDR3 nucleotides are TGCGCCAGCAGGGCCGGACTAGCAGGGTACGAGCAGTACTTC.

V is TRBV7-9 and J is TRBJ2-1, with 8 bases that match TRBD2. There are 15 residues in the CDR3. J was trimmed by 4 bases and V by 3 bases; bases with no gene match: 5. CDR1 is SEHNR, CDR2 FQNEAQ, per germline (reference sequence). CDR3 bases: TGTGCCAGCAGCTTCCCGGGAGGGCCATACAATGAGCAGTTCTTC. Translation: CASSFPGGPYNEQFF.

For this clone: Different DNA sequences within this sample yield the same CDR3. The CDR3 DNA reads as TGTGCCAGTAGTATTGGAGCAGGCACAGATACGCAGTATTTT. It codes for CASSIGAGTDTQYF. V usage is TRBV19 and J usage is TRBJ2-3; D not resolved. This CDR3 has 14 residues. V lost 3 bases to trimming and J lost 1 base, with 8 bases between them. Per germline, CDR1 LNHDA and CDR2 SQIVND (reference sequence).

This chain uses TRBV5-1 with TRBJ2-3, with TRBD1 matching over 10 bases. CDR3 length equals 15 residues. Germline V gene sequence: CDR1 SGHRS, CDR2 YFSETQ. The V and J ends lost 4 bases and 1 base, in that order; junction bases with no gene match: 3. Here the CDR3 DNA reads TGCGCCAGCAGCCACGGACAGGGGGGCACAGATACGCAGTATTTT. Its protein is CASSHGQGGTDTQYF. Based on the CDR3 plus reference TRBV5-1 and TRBJ2-3, the full variable domain is KAGVTQTPRYLIKTRGQQVTLSCSPISGHRSVSWYQQTPGQGLQFLFEYFSETQRNKGNFPGRFSGRQFSNSRSEMNVSTLELGDSALYLCASSHGQGGTDTQYFGPGTRLTVL.

As regards this clone: This CDR3 is also generated by other DNA sequences in the sample. This chain uses TRBV10-3 with TRBJ2-5, with D uncertain. Trimming took 3 bases from V and 2 from J, leaving 1 base between them. The CDR3 covers 11 residues. Germline V CDR1 and CDR2: ENHRY, SYGVKD. The chain's CDR3 is CAISEQETQYF. In DNA form, the CDR3 reads TGTGCCATCAGTGAACAAGAGACCCAGTACTTC.

The V call is TRBV5-4, the J call TRBJ2-3, with TRBD2 as a possible D gene (6 bases). This CDR3 has 15 amino acids. CDR1 and CDR2 from the germline V gene are SGHNT and YYREEE (reference sequence). The V and J ends lost 5 bases and 2 bases respectively, with 15 bases between them. This CDR3 is CASRKGLLYTDTQYF. The CDR3 DNA reads as TGTGCCAGCAGAAAGGGACTCCTATACACAGATACGCAGTATTTT.

This clone appeared once. This chain links TRBV28 with TRBJ2-7; 12 bases fit TRBD1. CDR1 MDHEN and CDR2 SYDVKM come from the germline V gene. This CDR3 has 18 amino acids. J gave up 4 bases and V 4 bases, and 14 bases lay outside the gene matches. This chain's CDR3 is CASSSLNRDRGRRYEQYF. CDR3 DNA sequence: TGTGCCAGCAGTTCGCTTAACCGGGACAGGGGGCGCCGTTACGAGCAGTACTTC.

The chain employs TRBV5-1 and TRBJ2-1; 16 bases map to TRBD2. This CDR3 contains 18 residues. Germline V gene data show CDR1 as SGHRS and CDR2 as YFSETQ. J gave up 7 bases and V 2 bases, and 9 bases lay outside the gene matches. The CDR3 loop is CASSLGTSGRAGVNEQFF. The CDR3 nucleotides read TGCGCCAGCAGCTTAGGGACTAGCGGGAGGGCCGGTGTGAATGAGCAGTTCTTC.

DNA for the CDR3: TGCAGCGTAAGACGCGAGGGCGCCTACGAGCAGTACTTC. Its translation is CSVRREGAYEQYF. The chain carries TRBV29-1 and TRBJ2-7, with D possibly matching TRBD2 (5 bases). Looked up from germline, CDR1 is SQVTM and CDR2 is ANQGSEA. The CDR3 sequence is 13 residues long. The ends were cut back, 6 bases at V and 2 bases at J, with 14 bases in the middle.

About this clone: The junction departs from germline at one end; a sequencing error may be responsible. The chain uses TRBV9 and TRBJ2-7; unclear D gene. In germline, CDR1 is SGDLS, CDR2 YYNGEE. The CDR3 sequence is 14 residues long. CDR3 sequence: CASSVGQISHEQYF. The CDR3 DNA sequence: TGTGCCAGCAGCGTAGGGCAAATCTCCCACGAGCAGTACTTC.

The CDR3 spells CASSESGGRTYEQYF. In DNA form, the CDR3 reads TGCGCCAGCAGTGAGTCCGGCGGGAGGACCTACGAGCAGTACTTC. The J gene is TRBJ2-7, the V gene TRBV10-1, with 8 positions matching TRBD2. CDR1 WNHNN and CDR2 SYGVQD come from the germline V gene (reference sequence). CDR3 size: 15 residues. Trimming cost V 0 bases and J 2 bases; bases outside gene matches: 3.

The chain combines TRBV6-1 with TRBJ1-1, with D possibly being TRBD1 (5 bases). CDR3 size: 13 residues. Germline values: CDR1 MNHNS, CDR2 SASEGT. Trimming shortened V by 5 bases and J by 4 bases, and 11 bases separated the two germline ends. CDR3 coding DNA: TGTGCCAGCAGTCCCTTTAGGGGCACTGAAGCTTTCTTT. It specifies CASSPFRGTEAFF.

Details on this clone: This CDR3 is also generated by other DNA sequences in the sample. The J gene is TRBJ2-1, the V gene TRBV5-1; 7 bases align to TRBD2. Germline CDR1 is SGHRS and CDR2 is YFSETQ. This CDR3 comprises 14 residues. Germline trimming cut 0 bases from V and 4 bases from J; bases unmatched to any gene: 1. The CDR3 loop is CASSLGREYNEQFF. The CDR3 bases are TGCGCCAGCAGCTTGGGGCGGGAGTACAATGAGCAGTTCTTC.

With regard to this clone: Other DNA sequences in this sample translate to the same CDR3. The chain recombines TRBV4-2 with TRBJ2-7, with 10 bases that match TRBD1. Germline V gene lookup returns CDR1 LGHNA and CDR2 YNFKEQ. There are 15 residues in the CDR3. Trimming at V came to 1 base and at J to 3 bases, leaving 3 bases not matched to a gene. CDR3 sequence (DNA): TGTGCCAGCAGCCAAGGACAGGGGGCAAGCTACGAGCAGTACTTC. It specifies CASSQGQGASYEQYF.

The rearrangement joins TRBV28 to TRBJ2-1; 7 bases agree with TRBD1. CDR1 and CDR2 (germline): MDHEN, SYDVKM. The CDR3 sequence is 13 residues long. J was trimmed by 3 bases and V by 6 bases; bases with no gene match: 2. The CDR3, as DNA: TGTGCCAGCAGAGGGGACAGCTACAATGAGCAGTTCTTC. Protein product: CASRGDSYNEQFF.

The chain carries TRBV7-3 and TRBJ2-5, with 7 bases fitting TRBD2. After removal of 5 bases from V and 5 bases from J, the junction contained 8 bases not matched to a gene. Germline values: CDR1 SGHTA, CDR2 FQGTGA. The CDR3 has 14 amino acids. The CDR3 sequence is CASSPAGELETQYF. The CDR3 DNA is TGTGCCAGCAGCCCCGCGGGGGAGTTGGAGACCCAGTACTTC.

The CDR3 is CASSPGGLAVYNEQFF. The CDR3 DNA is TGTGCCAGCAGCCCAGGAGGACTAGCGGTATACAATGAGCAGTTCTTC. The V gene is TRBV9, the J gene TRBJ2-1; 10 nucleotides line up with TRBD2. The CDR3 totals 16 residues. Germline V lookup: CDR1 SGDLS, CDR2 YYNGEE. Trimming removed 4 bases from V and 4 bases from J; junction bases left unmatched: 8.

This CDR3 is CASSLDPRGEQYF. CDR3 in DNA: TGTGCCAGCAGCCTGGACCCCAGGGGCGAGCAGTACTTC. The V and J genes are TRBV5-8 and TRBJ2-7, with a possible D match to TRBD1 (6 bases). The ends were cut back, 4 bases at V and 6 bases at J, with 14 bases in the middle. This CDR3 is built from 13 residues. Germline V gives CDR1 SGHTS, CDR2 YDEGEE.

This CDR3 reads CASSLVDGFRTSGNEQFF. CDR3 coding DNA: TGTGCCAGCAGCTTAGTCGATGGCTTTCGGACTAGCGGAAATGAGCAGTTCTTC. The rearrangement joins TRBV7-9 to TRBJ2-1; 10 bases map to TRBD2. The CDR3 extends over 18 amino acids. The germline V gene encodes CDR1 SEHNR and CDR2 FQNEAQ (reference sequence). J lost 7 bases, V lost 1 base, and 13 bases had no gene match.

V usage is TRBV6-6 and J usage is TRBJ2-2; either TRBD1 or TRBD2 may fit D (6 bases each). Germline loops: CDR1 MNHNY, CDR2 SVGAGI (reference sequence). There are 16 residues in the CDR3. Trimming cost V 3 bases and J 5 bases, with 16 bases left between them. The CDR3 region has the DNA TGTGCCAGCAGTTATGGGGGGCCCGTGGAGACCGGGGAGCTGTTTTTT. Amino acids: CASSYGGPVETGELFF.

The J gene is TRBJ1-3, the V gene TRBV28; tentative D call: TRBD1 (5 bases). V lost 7 bases and J lost 0, with 10 bases in between. This CDR3 has 14 residues. From germline, CDR1 is MDHEN and CDR2 SYDVKM. The CDR3 DNA sequence: TGTGCCAGCATAGGGGCTACCTCTGGAAACACCATATATTTT. It yields the protein CASIGATSGNTIYF.

This chain uses TRBV5-1 with TRBJ2-3; no clear D. Trimming took 2 bases from V and 5 from J, leaving 15 bases between them. Germline V gives CDR1 SGHRS, CDR2 YFSETQ. The CDR3 runs to 15 residues. The CDR3 coding sequence is TGCGCCAGCAGCTTATACGGACCCCCCGGAGATACGCAGTATTTT. Its translation is CASSLYGPPGDTQYF.

J is TRBJ2-1 and V is TRBV29-1, with 11 bases that match TRBD2. This CDR3 contains 15 residues. V lost 5 bases and J lost 1; bases outside the gene matches: 4. Germline-derived CDR1 and CDR2 are SQVTM and ANQGSEA. In nucleotides, the CDR3 is TGCAGCGTTCTTCCTAGCGGGAGGTCCTACAATGAGCAGTTCTTC. Translated, it gives CSVLPSGRSYNEQFF.

J is TRBJ1-5 and V is TRBV7-6; D gene ambiguous. Trimming stripped 5 bases from V and 8 bases from J, with 7 bases between. The length of the CDR3 is 11 residues. Germline V gives CDR1 SGHVS, CDR2 FNYEAQ. The CDR3 DNA sequence: TGTGCCAGCAGCCGTGGGGAGCCCCAGCATTTT. Its translation: CASSRGEPQHF.

This clone was found once. This chain links TRBV5-4 with TRBJ2-1; 7 bases are shared with TRBD1. Germline lookup yields CDR1 SGHNT and CDR2 YYREEE (reference sequence). CDR3 length: 15 amino acids. V trimming: 4 bases; J trimming: 8 bases; junction bases outside the gene matches: 12. The CDR3 bases are TGTGCCAGCAGCCAGGACAGGCCTACAGTCTATGAGCAGTTCTTC. Its translation: CASSQDRPTVYEQFF.